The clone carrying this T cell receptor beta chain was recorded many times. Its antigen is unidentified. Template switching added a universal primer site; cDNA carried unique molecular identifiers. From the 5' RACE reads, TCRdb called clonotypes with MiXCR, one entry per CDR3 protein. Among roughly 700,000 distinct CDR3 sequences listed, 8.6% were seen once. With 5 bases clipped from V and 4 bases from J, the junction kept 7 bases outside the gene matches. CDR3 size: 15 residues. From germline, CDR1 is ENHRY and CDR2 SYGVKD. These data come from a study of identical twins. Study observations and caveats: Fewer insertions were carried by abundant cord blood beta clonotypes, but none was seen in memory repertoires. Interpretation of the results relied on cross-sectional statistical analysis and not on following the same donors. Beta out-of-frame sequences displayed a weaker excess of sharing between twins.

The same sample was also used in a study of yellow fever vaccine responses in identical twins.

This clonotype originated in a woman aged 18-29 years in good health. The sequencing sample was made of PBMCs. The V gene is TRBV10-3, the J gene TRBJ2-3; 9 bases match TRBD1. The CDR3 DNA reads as TGTGCCATCAGTTCTCCGGGACAGGGATCAGATACGCAGTATTTT. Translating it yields CAISSPGQGSDTQYF.